This passage covers 19 T cell receptor beta chains from one sample sequenced in a study of blood T cell repertoires in COVID-19. The method was immunoSEQ multiplex PCR; TCRdb's version includes in-frame clones alone and lacks a portion of them. The table lists approximately 300,000 clones, around 90% of them singletons. What was sequenced was PBMCs or T cells enriched from blood (not recorded which). The receptors come from a man between 60 and 75 years old who had recovered from COVID-19.

The genes are TRBV10-1 and TRBJ2-1; D remains ambiguous. The CDR3 runs 12 residues. Per germline, CDR1 WNHNN and CDR2 SYGVQD (reference sequence). The V end lost 3 bases, the J end lost 5 bases, and 5 bases lay between the germline ends. The CDR3 DNA is TGCGCCAGCAGTGAACACGACAATGAGCAGTTCTTC. This gives the protein CASSEHDNEQFF.

This clone was picked up a small number of times. V and J are TRBV7-2 and TRBJ2-2; D not certain. Germline CDR1 is SGHTA and CDR2 is FQGNSA. The ends were cut back, 2 bases at V and 0 bases at J, with 7 bases in the middle. The CDR3 length is 15 residues. CDR3 in DNA: TGTGCCAGCAGCTTACACGGTGCGAACACCGGGGAGCTGTTTTTT. Translating it yields CASSLHGANTGELFF.

This clone has only one observation. The rearrangement uses TRBV18 and TRBJ2-1; TRBD2 matches 7 bases. Trimming removed 3 bases from V and 1 base from J; junction bases left unmatched: 3. The CDR3 is 15 amino acids. CDR1 and CDR2 from the germline V gene are KGHSH and LQKENI. The CDR3 protein is CASSPAGVSYNEQFF. The CDR3, as DNA: TGTGCCAGCTCACCGGCGGGGGTTTCCTACAATGAGCAGTTCTTC. Complete variable domain (other parts from reference TRBV18 and TRBJ2-1): NAGVMQNPRHLVRRRGQEARLRCSPMKGHSHVYWYRQLPEEGLKFMVYLQKENIIDESGMPKERFSAEFPKEGPSILRIQQVVRGDSAAYFCASSPAGVSYNEQFFGPGTRLTVL.

This chain uses TRBV28 with TRBJ1-2, with TRBD1 matching 7 bases. Germline V gene sequence: CDR1 MDHEN, CDR2 SYDVKM. V shed 11 bases and J 5 bases; nucleotides not matched to a gene: 11. The CDR3 spans 13 residues. Here the CDR3 reads CAHRDSTFYGYTF. DNA of the CDR3: TGTGCCCACCGGGACAGTACTTTTTATGGCTACACCTTC.

This clone has only one observation. The chain joins TRBV4-2 to TRBJ1-3; TRBD1 might be the D (5 bases). Germline assignment: CDR1 LGHNA and CDR2 YNFKEQ. Trimming removed 1 base from V and 1 base from J, with 11 bases in between. The CDR3 has 16 amino acids. The CDR3 DNA sequence: TGTGCCAGCAGCCAAGCTAGGGGTCCGTCTGGAAACACCATATATTTT. Its protein is CASSQARGPSGNTIYF.

The chain employs TRBV7-9 and TRBJ2-1; 10 bases are a match to TRBD2. J was trimmed by 4 bases and V by 2 bases; bases with no gene match: 2. The CDR3 sequence is 15 residues long. The germline V gene has CDR1 SEHNR and CDR2 FQNEAQ (reference sequence). The CDR3 loop reads CASSLILAGYNEQFF. For the CDR3, the DNA is TGTGCCAGCAGCTTAATACTAGCGGGGTACAATGAGCAGTTCTTC. The variable domain in full, with the rest retrieved from reference TRBV7-9 and TRBJ2-1, is DTGVSQNPRHKITKRGQNVTFRCDPISEHNRLYWYRQTLGQGPEFLTYFQNEAQLEKSRLLSDRFSAERPKGSFSTLEIQRTEQGDSAMYLCASSLILAGYNEQFFGPGTRLTVL.

This clone was picked up a small number of times. The V call is TRBV6-5, the J call TRBJ1-3; D may be TRBD1 (6 bases). This CDR3 spans 15 amino acids. With 5 bases removed from V and 11 bases from J, the gap between germline ends came to 22 bases. CDR1 is MNHEY and CDR2 is SVGAGI in the germline V gene. The CDR3 bases are TGTGCCAGCAGTCGGACTTCTTGGGACACTAAGTCCATATATTTT. Amino acid sequence: CASSRTSWDTKSIYF.

This clone was seen more than once but under ten times. This rearrangement joins TRBV12-3 or TRBV12-4 to TRBJ1-5, with D maybe TRBD1 (6 bases). This CDR3 is 13 amino acids long. The V and J ends lost 5 bases and 4 bases respectively, with 9 bases between them. This chain's CDR3 is CASSKTGNQPQHF. CDR3 DNA: TGTGCCAGCAGTAAGACAGGTAATCAGCCCCAGCATTTT.

The gene calls are TRBV9 and TRBJ1-2; 7 bases are shared with TRBD1. This CDR3 region has 16 residues. The V and J ends lost 0 bases and 8 bases, in that order; junction bases with no gene match: 13. Germline loops: CDR1 SGDLS, CDR2 YYNGEE. CDR3: CASSVGWRDRIEGYTF. The CDR3 coding sequence is TGTGCCAGCAGCGTAGGGTGGAGGGACAGAATTGAGGGCTACACCTTC.

In nucleotides, the CDR3 is TGTGCCAGCAGTTTCAACAGGGGGGAGACCCAGTACTTC. Amino acid sequence: CASSFNRGETQYF. This sequence joins TRBV28 and TRBJ2-5, with 8 bases fitting TRBD1. This CDR3 has 13 residues. CDR1 is MDHEN and CDR2 is SYDVKM in the germline V gene. J lost 5 bases, V lost 3 bases, and 2 bases had no gene match.

V gene TRBV5-4 combines with J gene TRBJ2-7, with 8 bases aligning to TRBD1. Trimming took 5 bases from V and 3 from J; bases not matched to a gene: 7. The CDR3 consists of 14 residues. Germline V lookup: CDR1 SGHNT, CDR2 YYREEE (reference sequence). CDR3 nucleotides: TGTGCCAGCAGTCGAGGGACAGGAAACTACGAGCAGTACTTC. It yields the protein CASSRGTGNYEQYF.

This rearrangement joins TRBV4-1 to TRBJ1-4; D unclear. The germline V gene encodes CDR1 MGHRA and CDR2 YSYEKL. The CDR3 contains 15 residues. The V gene lost 0 bases and the J gene lost 3 bases, with 8 bases spanning the gap. The CDR3 nucleotides read TGCGCCAGCAGCCAAGACACGGGAGCTAATGAAAAACTGTTTTTT. Protein sequence: CASSQDTGANEKLFF.

The chain joins TRBV27 to TRBJ1-1; 9 bases map to TRBD1. V was clipped by 4 bases and J by 0 bases; unmatched bases: 9. The CDR3 is 17 residues long. Germline V lookup: CDR1 MNHEY, CDR2 SMNVEV (reference sequence). The CDR3 loop is CASSSTGTGRLNTEAFF. The CDR3 DNA reads TGTGCCAGCAGTTCCACCGGGACAGGGAGGTTGAACACTGAAGCTTTCTTT.

The chain combines TRBV18 with TRBJ1-5, with D perhaps matching TRBD1 (6 bases). Trimming took off 2 bases at V and 1 base at J, with 9 bases between the two ends. This CDR3 has 15 residues. The germline CDR1 and CDR2 sequences are KGHSH and LQKENI. The CDR3 coding sequence is TGTGCCAGCTCACCAAAAGGACAGAGCAATCAGCCCCAGCATTTT. It encodes CASSPKGQSNQPQHF.

The chain uses TRBV28 and TRBJ2-7; perhaps TRBD1 as D (5 bases). From germline, CDR1 is MDHEN and CDR2 SYDVKM. The CDR3 is 14 amino acids. Trimming pared 5 bases from V and 0 bases from J, leaving 11 bases between. The CDR3 reads CASSPHDSSYEQYF. CDR3 DNA sequence: TGTGCCAGCAGTCCCCATGACAGCTCCTACGAGCAGTACTTC.

The gene calls are TRBV7-9 and TRBJ1-3; possibly TRBD1 for D (6 bases). The CDR3 consists of 14 residues. V was shortened by 7 bases and J by 0 bases, with 10 bases between the two germline ends. Germline values: CDR1 SEHNR, CDR2 FQNEAQ (reference sequence). CDR3 protein: CASIRTVSGNTIYF. The CDR3 DNA follows: TGTGCCAGCATCAGGACAGTCTCTGGAAACACCATATATTTT. Full variable domain (missing parts from reference TRBV7-9 and TRBJ1-3): DTGVSQNPRHKITKRGQNVTFRCDPISEHNRLYWYRQTLGQGPEFLTYFQNEAQLEKSRLLSDRFSAERPKGSFSTLEIQRTEQGDSAMYLCASIRTVSGNTIYFGEGSWLTVV.

The CDR3 region has the DNA TGTGCCAGCTCACCAACTGGGGAGTTATCATATGGCTACACCTTC. Translating gives CASSPTGELSYGYTF. The rearrangement links TRBV18 to TRBJ1-2; D gene uncertain. CDR3 length equals 15 residues. V lost 2 bases to trimming and J lost 5 bases, with 15 bases between them. Germline V gene data show CDR1 as KGHSH and CDR2 as LQKENI. Drawing the rest from reference TRBV18 and TRBJ1-2, the complete variable domain is NAGVMQNPRHLVRRRGQEARLRCSPMKGHSHVYWYRQLPEEGLKFMVYLQKENIIDESGMPKERFSAEFPKEGPSILRIQQVVRGDSAAYFCASSPTGELSYGYTFGSGTRLTVV.

The chain couples TRBV11-3 to TRBJ2-5; D call uncertain. V lost 1 base to trimming and J lost 4 bases, with 13 bases between them. This CDR3 has 15 amino acids. Germline-derived CDR1 and CDR2 are SGHNT and YENEEA. The chain's CDR3 is CASSLVATPGETQYF. The DNA for the CDR3 is TGTGCCAGCAGCTTAGTTGCGACTCCCGGAGAGACCCAGTACTTC.

The genes are TRBV11-2 and TRBJ1-1; no firm D call. The germline CDR1 and CDR2 sequences are SGHAT and FQNNGV. There are 14 residues in the CDR3. V was cut by 2 bases and J by 11 bases, with 18 bases left in between. The CDR3 DNA is TGTGCCAGCAGCTTAAGCCGGGAAGCTGGTTTGGCTTTCTTT. This gives the protein CASSLSREAGLAFF.